One TCR beta chain is described in this entry. Its antigen is currently unknown. Germline V gene lookup returns CDR1 SNHLY and CDR2 FYNNEI. The germline V and J ends were trimmed by 2 bases and 1 base, with 11 bases remaining between them. The CDR3 sequence is 15 residues long. The record originates from a study of response to subunit inactivated influenza vaccine. Study-level findings and limits: Authors suggested each seasonal flu vaccination may recruit only limited numbers of new T cells.

TCRdb re-called the RT-PCR reads through MiXCR, storing one row per CDR3 protein. This repertoire shows about 650,000 distinct CDR3 sequences, roughly 14% found once; its top ten account for under 14%. The chain joins TRBV2 to TRBJ1-2; D gene ambiguous. Material: PBMCs from blood, obtained roughly 12 days after vaccination. The sequence came from a man aged 45-65 years who received an inactivated influenza vaccine. CDR3 nucleotides: TGTGCCAGCAGTGAACGCGGCAGGAATAACTATGGCTACACCTTC. Translating it yields CASSERGRNNYGYTF.